These T cell receptor beta chains were read from a single sample in a study of blood T cell repertoires in COVID-19. Generated by immunoSEQ multiplex PCR, the TCRdb table keeps only in-frame clones and is missing some. The sample records fewer than 150,000 clones, approximately 85% being singletons. Specimen: peripheral blood. Receptor source: a man in his fifties or sixties with acute or convalescent COVID-19. The CDR3 runs from the conserved cysteine through the conserved F or W. Each record gives: V gene, D gene, J gene, clone size, CDR3 DNA, CDR3 protein. The D gene is left open where the match is weak. Clone size, where shown, is once, few, many, or a class for clones that have expanded.

>TRBV6-5|.|TRBJ1-4|.
TGTGCCAGCAGCACGGGACTACCCGAAAAACTGTTTTTT
CASSTGLPEKLFF
>TRBV7-9|.|TRBJ2-1|.
TGTGCCAGCAGCTACGGGGACAATGAGCAGTTCTTC
CASSYGDNEQFF
>TRBV11-3|.|TRBJ1-2|.
TGTGCCAGCAGCTTGAGGGAGGCCGTGGGCTACACCTTC
CASSLREAVGYTF
>TRBV7-9|TRBD1|TRBJ2-2|.
TGTGCCAGCCCCAACGAAGACCTCACCAGGGGGCTGAGAACCGGGGAGCTGTTTTTT
CASPNEDLTRGLRTGELFF
>TRBV18|.|TRBJ2-5|.
TGTGCCAGCTCTCCGGGGGCTAGCGGAGGATCATACTTC
CASSPGASGGSYF
>TRBV3-1/TRBV3-2|.|TRBJ1-2|.
TGTGCCAGCAGGGATGGACTTAGTGGCTACACCTTC
CASRDGLSGYTF
>TRBV4-1|TRBD1|TRBJ2-2|few
TGCGCCAGCAGCCAAAGGTCGGGACAGTACACCGGGGAGCTGTTTTTT
CASSQRSGQYTGELFF
>TRBV7-3|TRBD1|TRBJ1-1|.
TGTGCCAGCAGGGGGACAGGGGGCAACACTGAAGCTTTCTTT
CASRGTGGNTEAFF
>TRBV4-2|.|TRBJ2-3|.
TGTGCCAGCAGCCTCCGAGCGGATAGCACAGATACGCAGTATTTT
CASSLRADSTDTQYF
>TRBV7-3|TRBD2|TRBJ2-1|few
TGTGCCAGCAGCCTCGTCGGGGGGGATTACAATGAGCAGTTCTTC
CASSLVGGDYNEQFF
>TRBV30|.|TRBJ1-4|.
TGTGCCTGGAGTGTAGGAGGCCCACTTCGCGAAAAACTGTTTTTT
CAWSVGGPLREKLFF
>TRBV21-1|.|TRBJ2-7|.
TGTGCCAGCAGCAAAGAGGAGGGGTCGGGAGAGCAGTACTTC
CASSKEEGSGEQYF
>TRBV30|.|TRBJ1-4|.
TGTGCCTGGAACCGTCGGGCTAATGAAAAACTGTTTTTT
CAWNRRANEKLFF
>TRBV5-6|TRBD2|TRBJ2-2|.
TGTGCCAGCAGTTCAGCGGGGGGAGGCGGGGAGCTGTTTTTT
CASSSAGGGGELFF
>TRBV28|TRBD1|TRBJ2-5|.
TGTGCCAGCAGTCCCACAGGGGTGTGGGAGACCCAGTACTTC
CASSPTGVWETQYF
>TRBV19|.|TRBJ1-2|.
TGTGCCAGTAGTCCCCCAAGACAGACCGCATGGGACTATGGCTACACCTTC
CASSPPRQTAWDYGYTF
>TRBV28|TRBD1|TRBJ2-7|once
TGTGCCAGCACCACAGGGGGGAAGGGCGAGCAGTACTTC
CASTTGGKGEQYF
>TRBV27|.|TRBJ1-1|.
TGTGCCAGCAGTTTATGGGGCGACACTGAAGCTTTCTTT
CASSLWGDTEAFF
>TRBV9|TRBD2|TRBJ2-5|.
TGTGCCAGCACTGGGGGGCCGGGACACTTAGCGGGAGGAGAGACCCAGTACTTC
CASTGGPGHLAGGETQYF
>TRBV5-8|TRBD2|TRBJ2-1|.
TGTGCCAGCAGCACCTATAGCGGGGCCTCCTACAATGAGCAGTTCTTC
CASSTYSGASYNEQFF
>TRBV7-9|.|TRBJ1-5|.
TGTGCCAGCAGCTTATTTGCAGGCGGGAGCAATCAGCCCCAGCATTTT
CASSLFAGGSNQPQHF
>TRBV7-9|TRBD1|TRBJ2-2|.
TGTGCCAGCAGCTTAGTCTACAGCGACAGGGGTTTCACCGGGGAGCTGTTTTTT
CASSLVYSDRGFTGELFF
>TRBV21-1|.|TRBJ2-7|.
TGTGCCAGCAGCAATTGGCGGGAGCGGGGGAAACCCTACGAGCAGTACTTC
CASSNWRERGKPYEQYF
>TRBV18|.|TRBJ2-6|.
TGTTCCAGCGCCAGGGCCTCTGGGGCCAACGTCCTGACTTTC
CSSARASGANVLTF
>TRBV6-5|.|TRBJ1-5|.
TGTGCCAGCAGCTTTGACACTGATAGCAATCAGCCCCAGCATTTT
CASSFDTDSNQPQHF
>TRBV3-1/TRBV3-2|TRBD2|TRBJ2-1|.
TGTGCCAGCAGCCCGCTAGCGGTCTCCTACAATGAGCAGTTCTTC
CASSPLAVSYNEQFF
>TRBV6-4|.|TRBJ2-5|.
TGTGCCAGCAGTGACTCCGGGGACGGGGGGACCCAGTACTTC
CASSDSGDGGTQYF
>TRBV9|TRBD1|TRBJ2-7|.
TGTGCCAGCAGCGTAGGGGGACAGGGGCGCGGCGAGCAGTACTTC
CASSVGGQGRGEQYF
>TRBV3-1/TRBV3-2|TRBD2|TRBJ2-2|.
TGTGCCAGCAGCCCTCTAGCGGGGGCCTCCACCGGGGAGCTGTTTTTT
CASSPLAGASTGELFF